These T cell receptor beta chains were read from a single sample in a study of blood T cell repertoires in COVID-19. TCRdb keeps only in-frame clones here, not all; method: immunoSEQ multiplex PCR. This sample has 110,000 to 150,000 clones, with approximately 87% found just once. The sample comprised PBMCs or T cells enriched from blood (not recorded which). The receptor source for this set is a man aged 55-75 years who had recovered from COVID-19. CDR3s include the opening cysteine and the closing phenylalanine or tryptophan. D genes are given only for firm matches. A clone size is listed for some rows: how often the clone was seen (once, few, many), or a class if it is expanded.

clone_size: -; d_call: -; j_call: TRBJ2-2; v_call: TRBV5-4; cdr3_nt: TGTGCCAGCAGCTTGCGGCTAGTGACCGGGGAGCTGTTTTTT; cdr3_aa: CASSLRLVTGELFF
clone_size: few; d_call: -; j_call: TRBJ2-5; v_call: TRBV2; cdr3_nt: TGTGCCACAGGAGGGGTTGGTGAGGAGACCCAGTACTTC; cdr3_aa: CATGGVGEETQYF
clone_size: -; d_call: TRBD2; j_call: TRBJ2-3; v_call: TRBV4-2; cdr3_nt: TGTGCCAGCAGCCAAGACCCCCTTACTAGCGGGGGGTTCACAGATACGCAGTATTTT; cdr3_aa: CASSQDPLTSGGFTDTQYF
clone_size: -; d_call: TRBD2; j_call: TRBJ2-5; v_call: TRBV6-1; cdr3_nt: TGTGCCAGCAGTGGGCCTAGCGGGGCCCTTGAAGGAACCCAGTACTTC; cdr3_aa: CASSGPSGALEGTQYF
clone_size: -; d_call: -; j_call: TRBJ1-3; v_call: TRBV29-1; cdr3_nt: TGCAGCGTTGTCCCTACACAGGGCTCTGGAAACACCATATATTTT; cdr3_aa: CSVVPTQGSGNTIYF
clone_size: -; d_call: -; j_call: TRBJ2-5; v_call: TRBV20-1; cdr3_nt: TGCAGTGCTAGTTCCACTATTTCCCAAGAGACCCAGTACTTC; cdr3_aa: CSASSTISQETQYF
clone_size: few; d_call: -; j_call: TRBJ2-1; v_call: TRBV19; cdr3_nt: TGTGCCAGTAGTAAGGGGCGCTATGAGCAGTTCTTC; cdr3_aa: CASSKGRYEQFF
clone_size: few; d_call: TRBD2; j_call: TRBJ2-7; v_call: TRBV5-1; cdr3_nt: TGCGCCAGCAGCGCAACTAGCGGGAGCACCTACGAGCAGTACTTC; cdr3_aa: CASSATSGSTYEQYF
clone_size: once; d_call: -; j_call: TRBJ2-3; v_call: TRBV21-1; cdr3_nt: TGTGCCAGCAGCAAAGTTGTCCAAGATACGCAGTATTTT; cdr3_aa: CASSKVVQDTQYF
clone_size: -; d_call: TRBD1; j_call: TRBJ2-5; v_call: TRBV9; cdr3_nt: TGTGCCAGCAGCGTAGGGGGGACAGATGAGACCCAGTACTTC; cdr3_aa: CASSVGGTDETQYF